Presented here are 20 T cell receptor beta chains from one specimen sequenced in a study of shared clonotypes between healthy human individuals. Naive CD8 cells lacked CD45RO and underwent positive selection for CCR7, leaving out terminally differentiated effector memory CD45RA+ cells. Some clones are missing from TCRdb's copy, which holds only in-frame ones; the method was immunoSEQ multiplex PCR. This table holds a few million clones, just under 95% found once. Sequences were obtained from naive CD8+ T cells from PBMCs. These receptors were obtained from a man in his late teens or twenties in good health. Some clones in this sample may be carry-over from other donors' samples.

The chain couples TRBV7-9 to TRBJ2-3, with D tentatively TRBD1 (6 bases). This CDR3 contains 15 residues. CDR1 and CDR2 (germline): SEHNR, FQNEAQ (reference sequence). The V and J ends lost 3 bases and 1 base respectively, with 11 bases between them. The CDR3: CASSFGTPRTDTQYF. The DNA for the CDR3 is TGTGCCAGCAGCTTCGGGACACCACGCACAGATACGCAGTATTTT.

This chain connects TRBV6-4 to TRBJ2-1, with 9 bases lining up with TRBD1. This CDR3 region has 14 residues. Trimming at V came to 7 bases and at J to 10 bases, leaving 11 bases not matched to a gene. CDR1 MRHNA and CDR2 SNTAGT come from the germline V gene. This CDR3 reads CASMQDRGLGEQFF. The CDR3 DNA sequence: TGTGCCAGCATGCAGGACAGGGGTTTAGGCGAGCAGTTCTTC.

This clone has only one observation. The chain couples TRBV10-3 to TRBJ1-5; 9 bases fit TRBD1. Germline V gene sequence: CDR1 ENHRY, CDR2 SYGVKD. V shed 10 bases, J shed 5 bases, and the junction held 24 bases outside the gene matches. The CDR3 covers 19 residues. CDR3 sequence (DNA): TGTGCCAAAACATGGGGGAGGGGTGACCCGGGACAGGGAGATCAGCCCCAGCATTTT. Translated, it gives CAKTWGRGDPGQGDQPQHF.

The J gene is TRBJ2-2, the V gene TRBV11-2; 9 bases map to TRBD2. Germline CDR1 and CDR2: SGHAT and FQNNGV. The CDR3 is 17 amino acids. The V gene end was trimmed by 5 bases and the J gene end by 3 bases; junction bases not matched to a gene: 10. The chain's CDR3 is CASSHTGLAGHTGELFF. The CDR3 nucleotides are TGTGCCAGCAGCCATACCGGTCTAGCGGGACACACCGGGGAGCTGTTTTTT.

The gene calls are TRBV6-6 and TRBJ2-7, with unresolved D. Germline-derived CDR1 and CDR2 are MNHNY and SVGAGI (reference sequence). CDR3 length: 13 amino acids. V gave up 6 bases and J gave up 5 bases, with 14 bases separating them. The CDR3 DNA follows: TGTGCCAGCAGACCTTGGGGTGTGGACGAGCAGTACTTC. It translates to CASRPWGVDEQYF.

The chain joins TRBV27 to TRBJ1-1; D remains unclear. Germline V gene lookup returns CDR1 MNHEY and CDR2 SMNVEV (reference sequence). CDR3 length: 15 amino acids. V was trimmed by 4 bases and J by 5 bases, leaving 17 bases between them. CDR3: CASSSGIGYGTEAFF. The DNA for the CDR3 is TGTGCCAGCAGTTCAGGCATTGGTTATGGGACTGAAGCTTTCTTT.

The V gene is TRBV13, the J gene TRBJ2-7, with D tentatively TRBD1 (6 bases). Trimming left V 1 base short and J 5 bases short, with 15 bases between. This CDR3 has 15 residues. The germline CDR1 and CDR2 sequences are PRHDT and FYEKMQ (reference sequence). CDR3 in amino acids: CASSLADRSAHEQYF. The CDR3, as DNA: TGTGCCAGCAGCTTAGCCGACAGGTCCGCCCACGAGCAGTACTTC.

The rearrangement uses TRBV4-1 and TRBJ2-5; TRBD2 matches 11 bases. Per the germline V gene, CDR1 is MGHRA and CDR2 is YSYEKL. J was trimmed by 5 bases and V by 1 base; bases with no gene match: 9. The CDR3 is 17 amino acids. CDR3 amino acids: CASSQVGLAGGSETQYF. CDR3 DNA: TGCGCCAGCAGCCAAGTTGGGCTAGCGGGAGGTTCGGAGACCCAGTACTTC.

The table lists this clone with a count of one. V usage is TRBV6-5 and J usage is TRBJ1-2; D not resolved. The CDR3 sequence is 16 residues long. Germline loops: CDR1 MNHEY, CDR2 SVGAGI. The germline V and J ends were trimmed by 6 bases and 0 bases, with 17 bases remaining between them. The CDR3 coding sequence is TGTGCCAGCAGCTACAACGGACTCCTAGCTAACTATGGCTACACCTTC. Encoded protein: CASSYNGLLANYGYTF.

The chain carries TRBV4-1 and TRBJ1-5, with no clear D. In germline, CDR1 is MGHRA, CDR2 YSYEKL. CDR3 length: 14 residues. Deletions cut 4 bases from V and 4 bases from J, with 11 bases between. DNA for the CDR3: TGCGCCAGCAGCCCGGACGTAGTAAATCAGCCCCAGCATTTT. Translated: CASSPDVVNQPQHF.

The rearrangement joins TRBV7-9 to TRBJ1-2; D not resolved. Trimming pared 1 base from V and 2 bases from J, leaving 11 bases between. Per the germline V gene, CDR1 is SEHNR and CDR2 is FQNEAQ (reference sequence). The CDR3 loop spans 15 amino acids. Written as DNA, the CDR3 is TGTGCCAGCAGCTTAGTTGGAGGGATAAACTATGGCTACACCTTC. This translates into CASSLVGGINYGYTF.

The chain recombines TRBV2 with TRBJ1-1; the D gene is possibly TRBD1 (5 bases). Trimming left V 3 bases short and J 0 bases short, with 14 bases between. The V gene's germline CDR1 is SNHLY and CDR2 FYNNEI. This CDR3 region has 16 residues. The CDR3 spells CASSERQGFMNTEAFF. CDR3 DNA: TGTGCCAGCAGTGAGAGGCAGGGCTTCATGAACACTGAAGCTTTCTTT.

The V and J genes are TRBV10-3 and TRBJ2-3; possibly TRBD1 or TRBD2 for D (5 bases each). Trimming left V 7 bases short and J 3 bases short, with 17 bases between. The CDR3 loop spans 15 amino acids. Germline V gene lookup returns CDR1 ENHRY and CDR2 SYGVKD. CDR3 coding DNA: TGTGCCATCATAGACGGGAACTCAGGGACAGATACGCAGTATTTT. Translated: CAIIDGNSGTDTQYF.

V and J are TRBV6-5 and TRBJ2-2; D call uncertain. This CDR3 is 16 amino acids long. Trimming pared 0 bases from V and 4 bases from J, leaving 12 bases between. Germline CDR1 reads MNHEY; CDR2 reads SVGAGI. CDR3 DNA sequence: TGTGCCAGCAGTTACTCGATATATTCTCGCACCGGGGAGCTGTTTTTT. Translating gives CASSYSIYSRTGELFF.

The V call is TRBV9, the J call TRBJ2-7; maybe TRBD2 (6 bases). Trimming cost V 3 bases and J 7 bases, with 11 bases left between them. The CDR3 has 12 amino acids. From germline, CDR1 is SGDLS and CDR2 YYNGEE. The chain's CDR3 is CASSASVGEQYF. The CDR3 nucleotides are TGTGCCAGCAGCGCTAGCGTAGGTGAGCAGTACTTC.

The chain employs TRBV6-5 and TRBJ1-6; the D is unclear. The CDR3 spans 12 residues. Trimming removed 8 bases at V and 13 bases at J, with 15 bases between. The germline V gene has CDR1 MNHEY and CDR2 SVGAGI. The CDR3 reads CASSDSTFPLHF. Written as DNA, the CDR3 is TGTGCCAGCTCCGACTCCACTTTTCCCCTCCACTTT.

The rearrangement joins TRBV18 to TRBJ2-7; a weak D match, TRBD1 (5 bases). This CDR3 has 14 residues. Germline V gene sequence: CDR1 KGHSH, CDR2 LQKENI. Trimming took off 3 bases at V and 1 base at J, with 10 bases between the two ends. As DNA, the CDR3 is TGTGCCAGCTCACCGACGACAGATTCCTACGAGCAGTACTTC. It codes for CASSPTTDSYEQYF.

The gene calls are TRBV28 and TRBJ2-1; TRBD2 aligns across 11 bases. The CDR3 has 15 amino acids. V shed 7 bases and J 5 bases; nucleotides not matched to a gene: 7. The germline V gene has CDR1 MDHEN and CDR2 SYDVKM. This CDR3 is CASTSGLADHNEQFF. CDR3 bases: TGTGCCAGCACCTCGGGACTAGCGGATCACAATGAGCAGTTCTTC.

V usage is TRBV19 and J usage is TRBJ2-1, with 11 bases that match TRBD2. Germline V lookup: CDR1 LNHDA, CDR2 SQIVND (reference sequence). The CDR3 is 15 residues long. Trimming cost V 2 bases and J 8 bases; bases outside gene matches: 5. The CDR3 DNA is TGTGCCAGTAGTATAATAGCGGGAGGGCCTGATGAGCAGTTCTTC. Its protein product is CASSIIAGGPDEQFF.

About this clone itself: Other DNA sequences within the sample encode an identical CDR3. The chain employs TRBV27 and TRBJ1-2, with a weak D call TRBD1 (6 bases). The CDR3 has 14 amino acids. Germline-derived CDR1 and CDR2 are MNHEY and SMNVEV (reference sequence). Trimming left V 3 bases short and J 0 bases short, with 8 bases between. The DNA for the CDR3 is TGTGCCAGCAGTTTCACAGGGACTAACTATGGCTACACCTTC. Protein product: CASSFTGTNYGYTF.